This TCR beta chain was captured in a study of T cell changes during pregnancy in multiple sclerosis. TCRdb's table, derived via immunoSEQ multiplex PCR, lists solely in-frame clones and lacks some. The sample has under 70,000 clones, 91% seen once; the top ten hold under 2.5%. Germline CDR1 reads SGHVS; CDR2 reads FQNEAQ. J was trimmed by 7 bases and V by 0 bases; bases with no gene match: 6. The CDR3 sequence is 15 residues long. The sample was peripheral blood, taken in the third trimester of pregnancy. The chain combines TRBV7-8 with TRBJ2-1; 7 bases are a match to TRBD1. This receptor was taken from a female donor in good health, enrolled as a control in a pregnancy study. The CDR3 DNA reads as TGTGCCAGCAGCTTAGCCGAGGACAGGATTAATGAGCAGTTCTTC. Residues: CASSLAEDRINEQFF.